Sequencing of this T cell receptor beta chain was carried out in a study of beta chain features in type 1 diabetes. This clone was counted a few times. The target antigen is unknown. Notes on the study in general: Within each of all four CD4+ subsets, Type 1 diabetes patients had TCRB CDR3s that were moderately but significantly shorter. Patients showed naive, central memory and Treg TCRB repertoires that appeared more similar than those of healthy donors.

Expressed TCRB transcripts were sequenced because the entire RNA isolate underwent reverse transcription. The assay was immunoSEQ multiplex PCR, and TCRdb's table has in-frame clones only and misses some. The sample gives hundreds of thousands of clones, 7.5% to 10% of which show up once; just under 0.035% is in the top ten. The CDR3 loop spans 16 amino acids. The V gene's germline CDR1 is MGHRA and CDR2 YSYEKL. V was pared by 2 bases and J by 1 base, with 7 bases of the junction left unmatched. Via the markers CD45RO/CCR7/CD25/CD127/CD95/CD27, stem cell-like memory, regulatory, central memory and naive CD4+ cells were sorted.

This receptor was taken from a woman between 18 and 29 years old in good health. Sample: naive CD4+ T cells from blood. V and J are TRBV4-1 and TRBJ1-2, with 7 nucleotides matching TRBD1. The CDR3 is CASSQITDRSNYGYTF. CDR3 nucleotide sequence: TGCGCCAGCAGCCAAATTACGGACAGGAGTAACTATGGCTACACCTTC.